This record looks at one T cell receptor (beta chain) sequence and its context. This clone was detected once. It has no known antigen specificity. Base qualities are not at hand, and no much larger clone is one base apart. This entry belongs to a study of control samples from healthy donors and cancer patients (dated by TCRdb to 2020 to 2021). The method behind the library was the immunoSEQ multiplex PCR assay. TCRdb limited this immuneACCESS table to in-frame rearrangements with V and J called. A share of clones is missing; checked studies link under half to unresolved V genes, and the rest is unexplained. The sample yields about 100,000 clones; 87% were counted once. The ten largest clones add up to about 18% of the sample. Germline trimming: 5 bases from V, 1 base from J; junction bases outside gene matches: 3. From the cysteine through the phenylalanine, the CDR3 covers 15 amino acids. Of the read, only the CDR3 DNA is kept; its 45 bases are in frame from base 1. Based on the germline V gene (reference sequence), the CDR1 and CDR2 sequences are SEHNR and FQNEAQ.

Sequenced input: blood. The V and J genes are TRBV7-9 and TRBJ2-3; the junction holds 10 bases that match TRBD1. The receptor was derived from a woman between 45 and 60 years old in good health. The nucleotide sequence is given as TGTGCCAGCAGCCGGGGGACAGGGGGCACAGATACGCAGTATTTT. Its translation reads: CASSRGTGGTDTQYF.